The 10 T cell receptor beta chains reported below all come from one sample, sequenced in a study of sequential checkpoint blockade in melanoma. Treatment specified: randomized to nivolumab then ipilimumab (arm A) or the reverse (arm B). Repertoires were generated with immunoSEQ multiplex PCR, while TCRdb's copy carries only in-frame clones and drops some. The data hold 3,000 to 3,500 clones, with approximately 20% observed a single time. The material sequenced was tumor tissue (inferred from file names), taken from a patient given nivolumab and ipilimumab in sequence. These receptors were taken from a human donor with melanoma.

This clone was picked up a small number of times. The chain is built from TRBV7-8 and TRBJ1-3, with D maybe TRBD1 (6 bases). The ends were cut back, 4 bases at V and 4 bases at J, with 8 bases in the middle. Germline loops: CDR1 SGHVS, CDR2 FQNEAQ. The CDR3 is 13 amino acids. This CDR3 reads CASSSGQGNTIYF. In DNA form, the CDR3 reads TGTGCCAGCAGCTCCGGACAGGGAAACACCATATATTTT.

This clone is large in the sample. This chain links TRBV28 with TRBJ2-6, with 8 bases identical to TRBD1. The CDR3 runs to 18 residues. V was pared by 8 bases and J by 0 bases, with 12 bases of the junction left unmatched. Germline V gene sequence: CDR1 MDHEN, CDR2 SYDVKM. This CDR3 is CASEIRGTGFSGANVLTF. CDR3 nucleotide sequence: TGTGCCAGCGAGATCCGGGGGACAGGCTTCTCTGGGGCCAACGTCCTGACTTTC.

The chain carries TRBV30 and TRBJ1-4; D may be TRBD1 (5 bases). The CDR3 contains 14 residues. The ends were cut back, 3 bases at V and 4 bases at J, with 12 bases in the middle. Germline CDR1 reads GTSNPN; CDR2 reads SVGIG (reference sequence). CDR3 DNA sequence: TGTGCCTGGAGGGTCCCGGGGGTTAATGAAAAACTGTTTTTT. Translated: CAWRVPGVNEKLFF.

This clone was counted many times. The chain joins TRBV7-1 to TRBJ2-5; the match to TRBD1 covers 8 bases. TRBV7-1 carries the ORF label, with uncertain function. This CDR3 comprises 13 residues. With V trimmed by 4 bases and J by 5 bases, 3 bases remained unmatched. CDR3 DNA sequence: TGTGCCAGCAGCTTCACAGGGGGTGAGACCCAGTACTTC. It yields the protein CASSFTGGETQYF.

In this sample, this clone turned up a few times. V is TRBV1 and J is TRBJ2-1; the table's D gene call, TRBD2, was not cross checked with the DNA. TRBV1 is marked as a pseudogene. This CDR3 spans 17 amino acids. The CDR3 DNA sequence: TGCGCCAGCAGCCAAAACCCGGGACTAGCGGCGAACAATGAGCAGTTCTTC. Its translation is CASSQNPGLAANNEQFF.

The CDR3 reads CASSPVTGGNEQFF. The DNA for the CDR3 is TGTGCCAGCTCCCCAGTTACAGGGGGAAATGAGCAGTTCTTC. The V and J genes are TRBV18 and TRBJ2-1; 8 bases are a match to TRBD1. This CDR3 has 14 residues. V lost 6 bases, J lost 7 bases, and 8 bases stayed unmatched. Germline V gives CDR1 KGHSH, CDR2 LQKENI.

This clone was detected only a few times. The chain combines TRBV6-8 with TRBJ1-5; TRBD1 might be the D (6 bases). Germline CDR1 reads MNHGY; CDR2 reads SAAAGT. The CDR3 consists of 16 residues. Trimming removed 4 bases from V and 0 bases from J, with 13 bases in between. This chain's CDR3 is CASSSGAGHSNQPQHF. The DNA for the CDR3 is TGTGCCAGCAGTTCAGGGGCGGGGCATAGCAATCAGCCCCAGCATTTT.

This clone was recorded only once. V and J are TRBV29-1 and TRBJ2-1, with D tentatively TRBD1 (6 bases). The CDR3 runs to 15 residues. Germline V gene lookup returns CDR1 SQVTM and CDR2 ANQGSEA. V was cut by 7 bases and J by 0 bases, with 16 bases left in between. CDR3 nucleotide sequence: TGCAGCGGTATCCGACAGGCTAGCTCCTACAATGAGCAGTTCTTC. It encodes CSGIRQASSYNEQFF.

This clone was recorded at least ten times. Because the CDR3's place on the DNA is in doubt, the DNA is left out and the CDR3 is given as listed by TCRdb. V usage is TRBV11-3 and J usage is TRBJ1-2. The CDR3 has 16 residues if both end residues are counted. In germline, CDR1 is SGHNT, CDR2 YENEEA. The CDR3 is CASILGTLRPNYGYTF.

Only a few counts were recorded for this clone. The chain joins TRBV19 to TRBJ1-5; D possibly corresponds to TRBD1 (5 bases). This CDR3 contains 12 residues. Germline V CDR1 and CDR2: LNHDA, SQIVND (reference sequence). V was pared by 4 bases and J by 7 bases, with 8 bases between. CDR3 DNA: TGTGCCAGTAGTACAGGGTCCCAGCCCCAGCATTTT. Protein product: CASSTGSQPQHF.